This TCR beta chain was sequenced for a study of T cell responses to AZD1222 COVID-19 vaccine. General study points: Donors were largely white British and mainly female; clonal diversity was possibly underestimated.

Method: immunoSEQ multiplex PCR; TCRdb's copy keeps in-frame clones and lacks some. Here the sample spans approximately 120,000 clones, roughly 88% being singletons. CDR1 SGHKS and CDR2 YYEKEE come from the germline V gene (reference sequence). The CDR3 covers 14 residues. V gave up 1 base and J gave up 0 bases, with 7 bases separating them. About this clone: The target antigen is unknown.

This receptor was identified in an adult who received the AZD1222 COVID-19 vaccine. Sample: peripheral blood, taken 28 days after the second AZD1222 dose. The V and J genes are TRBV5-5 and TRBJ1-2; D is unresolved. Written as DNA, the CDR3 is TGTGCCAGCAGCTTGTCGCAGACTAACTATGGCTACACCTTC. As protein: CASSLSQTNYGYTF.